This paragraph covers one T cell receptor (beta chain) sequence. The table lists this clonotype with many counts. This clone's antigen is unknown. No base qualities exist here, and no much larger clone lies one base off it. This entry is derived from a study of somatic reversion in DOCK8 deficiency (dated by TCRdb to about 2020). For the study in its entirety: The study compared T cell receptor beta repertoires of DOCK8-deficient patients, DOCK8-revertant patients and healthy volunteers. The DOCK8-deficient patients included in the study had already been reported in previous work. The ways in which somatic reversion of pathogenic DOCK8 variants alters lymphocyte differentiation and function in DOCK8 deficiency were investigated.

Genomic DNA for TCR repertoire analysis was extracted from either whole blood samples or PBMCs. A few DOCK8-revertant patients were sampled, some at multiple time points. Study-wide conclusions, independent of this receptor: The methods did not specify, sample by sample, whether the source material for each sample was whole blood or PBMCs.

Library method: multiplex PCR. One-step amplicon PCR with EuroClonality-NGS primers was used to generate TRB libraries from roughly 110 ng genomic DNA. TRB amplicons were sequenced on Illumina MiSeq instruments with 2 x 250 bp version 2 chemistry. In the paper's pipeline: IMGT/HighV-QUEST was used for primary TRB sequence analysis and V(D)J annotation. Repertoire diversity and composition were evaluated with VDJtools after removing nonfunctional clones and downsampling for comparisons between samples. The public reads were reanalyzed by TCRdb: fastp trimming at Q25, MiXCR alignment, in-frame beta chains only. Rows with a matching CDR3 protein are joined into one entry that keeps the most common DNA and genes. The V and J calls follow TCRdb's processing rather than the paper's. The sample data list 1,300 or so distinct CDR3 sequences, and less than 30% of these were observed just once. Of the sample, 70% to 85% is held by the ten largest clones.

The CDR3 covers 15 residues, taking in both the cysteine and the phenylalanine. Just CDR3 DNA is preserved here, 45 bases in frame from base 1. From the germline V gene (reference sequence), CDR1 is LNHDA and CDR2 is SQIVND. V was cut back by 3 bases and J by 3 bases, leaving a gap of 12 bases between them. The source of this sequence is a human donor with DOCK8 deficiency. The sequence joins TRBV19 to TRBJ2-1, with TRBD2 tentatively as D gene (5 bases match). The sample was peripheral blood. Explained via the paper, the cell subset or site label denotes: DOCK8-deficient patient with somatic reversion. The sequence in DNA is TGTGCCAGTAGTATTCTAGCTGGAGACTACAATGAGCAGTTCTTC. Translation gives CASSILAGDYNEQFF.